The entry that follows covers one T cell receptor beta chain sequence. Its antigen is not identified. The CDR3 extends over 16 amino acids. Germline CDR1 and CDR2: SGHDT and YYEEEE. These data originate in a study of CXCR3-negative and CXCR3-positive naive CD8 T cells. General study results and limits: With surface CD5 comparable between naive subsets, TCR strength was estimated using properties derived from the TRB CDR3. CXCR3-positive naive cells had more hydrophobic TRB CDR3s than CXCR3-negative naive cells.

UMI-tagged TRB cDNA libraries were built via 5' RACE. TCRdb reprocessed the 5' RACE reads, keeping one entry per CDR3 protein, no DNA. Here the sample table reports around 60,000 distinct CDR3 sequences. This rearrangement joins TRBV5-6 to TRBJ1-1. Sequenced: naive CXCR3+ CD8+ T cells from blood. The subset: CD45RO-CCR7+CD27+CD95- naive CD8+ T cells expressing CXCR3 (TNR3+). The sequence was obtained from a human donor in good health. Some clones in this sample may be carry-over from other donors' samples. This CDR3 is CASSLGRWMVDTEAFF.